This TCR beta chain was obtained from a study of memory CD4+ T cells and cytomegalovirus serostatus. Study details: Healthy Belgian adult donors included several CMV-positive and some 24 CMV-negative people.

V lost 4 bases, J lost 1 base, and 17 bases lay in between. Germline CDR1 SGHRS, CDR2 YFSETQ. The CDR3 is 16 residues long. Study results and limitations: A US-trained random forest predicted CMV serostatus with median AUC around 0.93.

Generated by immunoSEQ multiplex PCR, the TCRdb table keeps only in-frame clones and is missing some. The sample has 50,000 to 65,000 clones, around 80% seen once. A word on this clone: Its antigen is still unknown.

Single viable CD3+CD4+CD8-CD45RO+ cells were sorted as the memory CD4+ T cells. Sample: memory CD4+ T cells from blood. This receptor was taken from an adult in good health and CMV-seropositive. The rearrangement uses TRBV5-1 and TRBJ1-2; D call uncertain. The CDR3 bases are TGCGCCAGCAGCAGAGCTCGGACCGAACTTAACTATGGCTACACCTTC. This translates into CASSRARTELNYGYTF.